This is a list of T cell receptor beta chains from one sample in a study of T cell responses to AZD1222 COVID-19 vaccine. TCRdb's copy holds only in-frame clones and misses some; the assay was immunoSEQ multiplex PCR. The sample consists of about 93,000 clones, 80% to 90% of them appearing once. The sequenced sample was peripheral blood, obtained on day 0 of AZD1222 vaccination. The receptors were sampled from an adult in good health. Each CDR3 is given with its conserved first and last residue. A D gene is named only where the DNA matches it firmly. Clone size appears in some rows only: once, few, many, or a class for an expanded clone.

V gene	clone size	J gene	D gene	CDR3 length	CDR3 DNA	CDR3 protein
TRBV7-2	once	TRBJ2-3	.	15	TGTGCCAGCAGCGTACGGACAGCGTCCACAGATACGCAGTATTTT	CASSVRTASTDTQYF
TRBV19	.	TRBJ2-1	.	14	TGTGCCAGTAGCCTCGGGACCAGCTACAATGAGCAGTTCTTC	CASSLGTSYNEQFF
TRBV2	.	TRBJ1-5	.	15	TGTGCCAGCAGTGAATCACAGGCCCCCAATCAGCCCCAGCATTTT	CASSESQAPNQPQHF
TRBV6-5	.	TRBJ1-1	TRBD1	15	TGTGCCAGCAGTTCGACAGGGACTGGTGACACTGAAGCTTTCTTT	CASSSTGTGDTEAFF
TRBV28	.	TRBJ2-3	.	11	TGTGCCACCGAGCGCACAGATACGCAGTATTTT	CATERTDTQYF
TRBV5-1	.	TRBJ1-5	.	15	TGCGCCAGCAGCGAAAACGGGGCCAGGGGTCAGCCCCAGCATTTT	CASSENGARGQPQHF
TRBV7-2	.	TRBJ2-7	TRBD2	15	TGTGCCAGCAGCTTAGGGACTAGCGCTTACTACGAGCAGTACTTC	CASSLGTSAYYEQYF
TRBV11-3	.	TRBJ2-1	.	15	TGTGCCAGCAGCTTAGATGACGGGGGAAACAATGAGCAGTTCTTC	CASSLDDGGNNEQFF
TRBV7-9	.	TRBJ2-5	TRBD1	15	TGTGCCAGCAGCCCCGGACAGGGCCTCCAAGAGACCCAGTACTTC	CASSPGQGLQETQYF
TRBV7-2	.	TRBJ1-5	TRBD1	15	TGTGCCAGCAGCCAGGGACAGAGTAGCAATCAGCCCCAGCATTTT	CASSQGQSSNQPQHF
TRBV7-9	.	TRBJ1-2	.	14	TGTGCCAGCAGCTTAGCGCTTTCGGGGTATGGCTACACCTTC	CASSLALSGYGYTF
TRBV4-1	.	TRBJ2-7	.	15	TGCGCCAGCAGCCAAGAAACCAGGGTCTCCTACGAGCAGTACTTC	CASSQETRVSYEQYF
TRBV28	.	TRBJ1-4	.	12	TGTGCCAGCAGTTTATTAGAGGAAAAACTGTTTTTT	CASSLLEEKLFF
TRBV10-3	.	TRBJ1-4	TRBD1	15	TGTGCCATCAGTCGGACAGGGGCCGACGGTGAAAAACTGTTTTTT	CAISRTGADGEKLFF
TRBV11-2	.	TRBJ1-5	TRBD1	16	TGTGCCAGCAGTCCCGGGACAGGAGATTCCAATCAGCCCCAGCATTTT	CASSPGTGDSNQPQHF
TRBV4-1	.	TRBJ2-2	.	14	TGCGCCAGCAGCCAAGATCTAGTGAGAAGGGTGCTGTTTTTT	CASSQDLVRRVLFF
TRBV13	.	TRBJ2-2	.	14	TGTGCCAGTTCGACCGGGACTGGGGCCGGGGAGCTGTTTTTT	CASSTGTGAGELFF
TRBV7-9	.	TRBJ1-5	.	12	TGTGCCAGCAGCCCAACTAATCAGCCCCAGCATTTT	CASSPTNQPQHF
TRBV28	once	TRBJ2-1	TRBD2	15	TGTGCCAGCAGCCCCTGGACTAGCGGGAGCAATGAGCAGTTCTTC	CASSPWTSGSNEQFF
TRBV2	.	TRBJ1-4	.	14	TGTGCCAGCAGTGTGTGGGGGCCTAATGAAAAACTGTTTTTT	CASSVWGPNEKLFF
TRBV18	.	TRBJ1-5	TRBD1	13	TGTGCCAGCTCAAAACAGGGGGATCAGCCCCAGCATTTT	CASSKQGDQPQHF
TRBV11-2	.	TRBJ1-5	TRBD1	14	TGTGCCAGCAGCTCTCAGGGGGGAGATCAGCCCCAGCATTTT	CASSSQGGDQPQHF
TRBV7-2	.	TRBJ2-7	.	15	TGTGCCAGCAGCTTAGGTGGGGCGGGTTCCTACGAGCAGTACTTC	CASSLGGAGSYEQYF
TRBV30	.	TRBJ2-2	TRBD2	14	TGTGCCTGGACTCCGGGACTAGCGACCGGGGAGCTGTTTTTT	CAWTPGLATGELFF
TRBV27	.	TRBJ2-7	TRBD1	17	TGTGCCAGCAGTTCCTTACAGGGGCCCCGTAGCTCCTACGAGCAGTACTTC	CASSSLQGPRSSYEQYF
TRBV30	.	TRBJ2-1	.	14	.	CAWRKDFGGGSSFF
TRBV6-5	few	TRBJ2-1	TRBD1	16	TGTGCCAGCAGTTACTCTAACAGGGGTCCCTACAATGAGCAGTTCTTC	CASSYSNRGPYNEQFF
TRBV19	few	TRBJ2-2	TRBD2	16	TGTGCCAGTAGTATAACGGCTAGCGGATACACCGGGGAGCTGTTTTTT	CASSITASGYTGELFF
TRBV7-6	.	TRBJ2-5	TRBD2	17	TGTGCCAGCAGCTTAGCGACCCTCAGGGTGGGAGGGGAGACCCAGTACTTC	CASSLATLRVGGETQYF
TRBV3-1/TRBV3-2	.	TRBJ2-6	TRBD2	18	TGTGCCAGCAGCCAAGACGAGGGGAGGGGCCCTGGGGCCAACGTCCTGACTTTC	CASSQDEGRGPGANVLTF
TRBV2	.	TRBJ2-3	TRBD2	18	TGTGCCAGCAGTGACAGTCTAGCGGGAGGGCTGAGCACAGATACGCAGTATTTT	CASSDSLAGGLSTDTQYF
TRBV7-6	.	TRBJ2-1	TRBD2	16	TGTGCCAGCAGCTTAGGGGCGGGAGGCCGGATGTATGAGCAGTTCTTC	CASSLGAGGRMYEQFF
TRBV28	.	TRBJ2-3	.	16	TGTGCCAGCACCACCTTTAGCGGACTTAGCACAGATACGCAGTATTTT	CASTTFSGLSTDTQYF
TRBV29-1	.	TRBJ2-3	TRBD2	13	TGCAGCGGGACTAGCGGGAGCCCAGATACGCAGTATTTT	CSGTSGSPDTQYF
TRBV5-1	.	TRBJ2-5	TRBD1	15	TGCGCCAGCAGCACCCGGACAGGGGGCCGGGAGACCCAGTACTTC	CASSTRTGGRETQYF
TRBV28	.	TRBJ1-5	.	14	TGTGCCAGCAGTGGCAGGGGTTGGGGGCAGCCCCAGCATTTT	CASSGRGWGQPQHF
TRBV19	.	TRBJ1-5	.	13	TGTGCCAGTAGTATAAAAAGCAATCAGCCCCAGCATTTT	CASSIKSNQPQHF
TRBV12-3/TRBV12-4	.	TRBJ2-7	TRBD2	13	TGTGCCAGCAGTTTCGACTCGGGGGGCGAGCAGTACTTC	CASSFDSGGEQYF
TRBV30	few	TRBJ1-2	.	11	TGTGCCTGGAGTGTACTTGATGGCTACACCTTC	CAWSVLDGYTF
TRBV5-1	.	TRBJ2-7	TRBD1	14	TGCGCCAGCAGCTTGGTGGGACAGGGAAGCGAGCAGTACTTC	CASSLVGQGSEQYF
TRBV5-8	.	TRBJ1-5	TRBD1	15	TGTGCCAGCAGCACCCGGGACAGTTTTTATCAGCCCCAGCATTTT	CASSTRDSFYQPQHF